These 14 T cell receptor beta chains came from one sample sequenced in a study of T cell responses to AZD1222 COVID-19 vaccine. Using immunoSEQ multiplex PCR, the repertoire was profiled, and TCRdb retains in-frame clones only, with some absent. This sample has 120,000 to 150,000 clones, with 91% found just once. Sequencing used peripheral blood, obtained on day 0 of AZD1222 vaccination. All receptors derive from an adult in good health.

This sequence joins TRBV19 and TRBJ1-6; maybe TRBD1 (5 bases). Germline-derived CDR1 and CDR2 are LNHDA and SQIVND (reference sequence). This CDR3 has 15 residues. Trimming pared 3 bases from V and 5 bases from J, leaving 11 bases between. The CDR3 DNA reads as TGTGCCAGTAGTATTGGGGGATCTGATAATTCACCCCTCCACTTT. This gives the protein CASSIGGSDNSPLHF.

V is TRBV11-2 and J is TRBJ1-3; D remains ambiguous. V gave up 1 base and J gave up 2 bases, with 6 bases separating them. The CDR3 is made up of 14 amino acids. Germline CDR1 is SGHAT and CDR2 is FQNNGV. The CDR3 nucleotides read TGTGCCAGCAGCTTAGTGAGGGCTGGAAACACCATATATTTT. Translated: CASSLVRAGNTIYF.

The V call is TRBV12-3 or TRBV12-4, the J call TRBJ1-2; no clear D. The CDR3 extends over 12 amino acids. V was shortened by 6 bases and J by 8 bases, with 13 bases between the two germline ends. Here the CDR3 reads CASRLENLGYTF. In DNA form, the CDR3 reads TGTGCCAGCAGGTTGGAGAACCTGGGCTACACCTTC.

The chain couples TRBV6-5 to TRBJ1-1; 9 nucleotides match TRBD1. V was clipped by 4 bases and J by 7 bases; unmatched bases: 4. Germline CDR1 MNHEY, CDR2 SVGAGI. This CDR3 comprises 13 residues. CDR3 amino acids: CASSFQGQGEAFF. For the CDR3, the DNA is TGTGCCAGCAGTTTCCAGGGACAGGGTGAAGCTTTCTTT.

The chain employs TRBV29-1 and TRBJ2-3; D gene uncertain. CDR1 and CDR2 (germline): SQVTM, ANQGSEA. There are 14 residues in the CDR3. V shed 1 base and J shed 4 bases, with 12 bases lying between them. Here the CDR3 DNA reads TGCAGCGTTGAAGGGTGGGAAAAGGCAGATACGCAGTATTTT. This encodes CSVEGWEKADTQYF.

The V gene is TRBV6-5, the J gene TRBJ1-6; 7 bases agree with TRBD1. The CDR3 has 13 amino acids. V gave up 6 bases and J gave up 8 bases; unmatched junction bases: 4. In germline, CDR1 is MNHEY, CDR2 SVGAGI. CDR3 nucleotides: TGTGCCAGCAGCGACACAGGGGATTCACCCCTCCACTTT. Protein sequence: CASSDTGDSPLHF.

In its sample, this clone was seen once. This chain links TRBV5-1 with TRBJ2-2; 7 bases map to TRBD1. The CDR3 totals 15 residues. Looked up from germline, CDR1 is SGHRS and CDR2 is YFSETQ. V trimming: 0 bases; J trimming: 3 bases; junction bases outside the gene matches: 2. CDR3 bases: TGCGCCAGCAGCTTGGGGGGGACAGACACCGGGGAGCTGTTTTTT. This sequence encodes CASSLGGTDTGELFF. Full variable domain (outside the CDR3, taken from reference TRBV5-1 and TRBJ2-2): KAGVTQTPRYLIKTRGQQVTLSCSPISGHRSVSWYQQTPGQGLQFLFEYFSETQRNKGNFPGRFSGRQFSNSRSEMNVSTLELGDSALYLCASSLGGTDTGELFFGEGSRLTVL.

The V and J genes are TRBV5-1 and TRBJ2-2, with 8 bases matching TRBD1. The V gene's germline CDR1 is SGHRS and CDR2 YFSETQ. The CDR3 sequence is 17 residues long. J lost 3 bases, V lost 0 bases, and 7 bases had no gene match. The CDR3 coding sequence is TGCGCCAGCAGCTTGGAATTGACAGGGGTCTACACCGGGGAGCTGTTTTTT. This encodes CASSLELTGVYTGELFF.

The chain employs TRBV7-2 and TRBJ2-3, with D possibly being TRBD2 (7 bases). The germline CDR1 and CDR2 sequences are SGHTA and FQGNSA. The CDR3 consists of 16 residues. V was clipped by 3 bases and J by 4 bases, with 17 bases between them. The CDR3 region is CASSLAGAGVPDTQYF. The CDR3, as DNA: TGTGCCAGCAGCTTGGCAGGGGCGGGAGTGCCAGATACGCAGTATTTT. Complete variable domain (other parts from reference TRBV7-2 and TRBJ2-3): GAGVSQSPSNKVTEKGKDVELRCDPISGHTALYWYRQSLGQGLEFLIYFQGNSAPDKSGLPSDRFSAERTGGSVSTLTIQRTQQEDSAVYLCASSLAGAGVPDTQYFGPGTRLTVL.

This clone has only one observation. V and J are TRBV10-3 and TRBJ2-3; a weak D match, TRBD2 (6 bases). Trimming took off 0 bases at V and 5 bases at J, with 12 bases between the two ends. The V gene's germline CDR1 is ENHRY and CDR2 SYGVKD. CDR3 length: 15 amino acids. CDR3 residues: CAISESSGSGDTQYF. Here the CDR3 DNA reads TGTGCCATCAGTGAGTCATCCGGGAGCGGAGATACGCAGTATTTT.

This chain uses TRBV15 with TRBJ2-5; D gene ambiguous. Germline loops: CDR1 LNHNV, CDR2 YYDKDF (reference sequence). The CDR3 runs to 13 residues. The germline V and J ends were trimmed by 0 bases and 5 bases, with 7 bases remaining between them. CDR3 in DNA: TGTGCCACCAGCAGAGATCCGGGCGAGACCCAGTACTTC. Translation: CATSRDPGETQYF.

This sequence joins TRBV11-2 and TRBJ1-6; weak D call: TRBD1 (6 bases). V dropped 2 bases and J dropped 8 bases, with 13 bases sitting between them. This CDR3 has 15 amino acids. From germline, CDR1 is SGHAT and CDR2 FQNNGV. The CDR3 loop is CASSLRGAGDSPLHF. Written as DNA, the CDR3 is TGTGCCAGCAGCTTAAGGGGGGCAGGGGATTCACCCCTCCACTTT.

This sequence joins TRBV6-2 or TRBV6-3 and TRBJ1-1; no firm D call. Germline loops: CDR1 MNHEY, CDR2 SVGEGT. V dropped 0 bases and J dropped 7 bases, with 9 bases sitting between them. The CDR3 runs to 13 residues. The CDR3 loop reads CASSYSEQDEAFF. CDR3 nucleotide sequence: TGTGCCAGCAGTTACTCGGAGCAGGATGAAGCTTTCTTT.

This chain joins TRBV11-2 and TRBJ2-1, with 12 bases identical to TRBD2. The V gene's germline CDR1 is SGHAT and CDR2 FQNNGV. J was trimmed by 10 bases and V by 6 bases; bases with no gene match: 7. CDR3 length equals 14 residues. CDR3 nucleotides: TGTGCCAGCAGTCCCCGGACTAGCGGGGCCGAGCAGTTCTTC. As protein: CASSPRTSGAEQFF.